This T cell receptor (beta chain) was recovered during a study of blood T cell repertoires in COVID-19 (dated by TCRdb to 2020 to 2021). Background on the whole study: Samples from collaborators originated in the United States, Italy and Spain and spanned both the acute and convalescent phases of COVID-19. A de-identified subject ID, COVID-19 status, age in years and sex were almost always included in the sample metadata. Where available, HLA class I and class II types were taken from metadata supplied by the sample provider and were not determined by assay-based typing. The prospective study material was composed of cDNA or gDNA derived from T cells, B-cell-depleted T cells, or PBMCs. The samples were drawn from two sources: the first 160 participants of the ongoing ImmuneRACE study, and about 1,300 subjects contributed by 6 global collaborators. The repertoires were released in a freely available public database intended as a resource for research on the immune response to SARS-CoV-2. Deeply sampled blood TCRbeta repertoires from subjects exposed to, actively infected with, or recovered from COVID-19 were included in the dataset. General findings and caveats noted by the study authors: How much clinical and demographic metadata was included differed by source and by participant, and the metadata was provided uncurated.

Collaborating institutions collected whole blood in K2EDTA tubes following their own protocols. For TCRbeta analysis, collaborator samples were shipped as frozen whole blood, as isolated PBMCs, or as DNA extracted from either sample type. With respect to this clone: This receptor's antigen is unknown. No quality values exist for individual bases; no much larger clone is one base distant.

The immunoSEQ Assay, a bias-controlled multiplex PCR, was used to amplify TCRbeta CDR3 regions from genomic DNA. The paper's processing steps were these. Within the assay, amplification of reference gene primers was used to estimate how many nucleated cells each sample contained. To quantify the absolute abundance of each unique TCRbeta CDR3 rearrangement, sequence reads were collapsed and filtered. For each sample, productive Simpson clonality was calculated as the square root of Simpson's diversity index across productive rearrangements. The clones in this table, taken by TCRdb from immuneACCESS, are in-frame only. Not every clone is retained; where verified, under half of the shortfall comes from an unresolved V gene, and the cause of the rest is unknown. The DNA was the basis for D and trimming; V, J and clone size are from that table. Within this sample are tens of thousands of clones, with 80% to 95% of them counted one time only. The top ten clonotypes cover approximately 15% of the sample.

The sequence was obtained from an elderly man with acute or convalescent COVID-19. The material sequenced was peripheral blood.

The sequenced DNA is TGCAGCGTTTCCCTGGGGGCTAGCACAGATACGCAGTATTTT. The encoded protein is CSVSLGASTDTQYF. The rearranged segments are TRBV29-1 and TRBJ2-3, and perhaps TRBD1 as D gene, on 6 matching bases. Spanning cysteine to phenylalanine, the CDR3 consists of 14 amino acids. CDR3 DNA is the only sequence kept; it has 42 bases, read in frame from the first base. Looking up the germline V gene yields CDR1 SQVTM and CDR2 ANQGSEA. The trim is 5 bases for V and 0 bases for J, with a gap of 12 bases between the germline ends.